The 23 T cell receptor beta chains listed next were all sequenced from one sample in a study of T-cell reconstitution after alpha-beta-depleted transplantation in children. It was with unique molecular identifiers that the TCRbeta library was prepared. TCRdb processed the PCR reads anew with MiXCR; each CDR3 protein has one entry. The data show over 300,000 distinct CDR3 sequences, approximately 10% seen once. The sample in question was PBMCs from the stem cell graft donor, obtained from the stem cell graft. These receptors were obtained from a human donor who donated a stem cell graft to a child with acute lymphoblastic leukemia.

This clonotype occurred a few times. This sequence joins TRBV6-2 or TRBV6-3 and TRBJ2-7; the D gene is possibly TRBD1 (5 bases). This CDR3 is built from 15 residues. V lost 5 bases and J lost 4, with 18 bases in between. From germline, CDR1 is MNHEY and CDR2 SVGEGT. For the CDR3, the DNA is TGTGCCAGCAGTACCAATCCTGGTGGGGCATACGAGCAGTACTTC. Protein sequence: CASSTNPGGAYEQYF.

In this sample, this clonotype turned up a few times. The gene calls are TRBV4-2 and TRBJ2-3; the D gene is possibly TRBD2 (5 bases). The CDR3 consists of 15 residues. CDR1 is LGHNA, CDR2 YNFKEQ, per germline. V shed 0 bases and J shed 4 bases, with 11 bases lying between them. CDR3 DNA: TGTGCCAGCAGCCAAGATAGAAGAGGGTCAGATACGCAGTATTTT. Translation gives CASSQDRRGSDTQYF.

This clonotype was observed a handful of times. CDR3 DNA sequence: TGTGCCAGCAGCACCTACAGGGCGCGGGACGGGGAGCTGTTTTTT. This encodes CASSTYRARDGELFF. This rearrangement joins TRBV9 to TRBJ2-2, with D perhaps being TRBD1 or TRBD2 (6 bases each). The CDR3 totals 15 residues. CDR1 and CDR2 from the germline V gene are SGDLS and YYNGEE. V dropped 4 bases and J dropped 7 bases, with 17 bases sitting between them.

The chain recombines TRBV20-1 with TRBJ2-4; D unclear. V was cut by 3 bases and J by 1 base, with 10 bases left in between. Looked up from germline, CDR1 is DFQATT and CDR2 is SNEGSKA (reference sequence). The CDR3 is 14 amino acids. The CDR3 DNA is TGCAGTGCTAGTAGAAACGCCGCCAAAAACATTCAGTACTTC. It specifies CSASRNAAKNIQYF.

A few counts support this clonotype. The genes are TRBV21-1 and TRBJ2-7. TRBV21-1 is described as a pseudogene. The CDR3 runs 16 residues. The CDR3 here is CASRKGRTPSSYEQYF. The CDR3 nucleotides read TGTGCCAGCCGAAAGGGACGGACCCCAAGCTCCTACGAGCAGTACTTC.

In DNA form, the CDR3 reads TGTGCCAGCAGCTTAGCCCCGACTGGCTACACAGATACGCAGTATTTT. Translation gives CASSLAPTGYTDTQYF. V gene TRBV7-6 combines with J gene TRBJ2-3; D gene unclear. Germline V CDR1 and CDR2: SGHVS, FNYEAQ. Trimming took 0 bases from V and 2 from J, leaving 12 bases between them. The CDR3 runs 16 residues.

This clonotype occurred many times. This chain links TRBV3-1 with TRBJ1-2, with TRBD1 identical over 8 bases. Germline V lookup: CDR1 LGHDT, CDR2 YNNKEL (reference sequence). The V gene end was trimmed by 4 bases and the J gene end by 4 bases; junction bases not matched to a gene: 5. There are 14 residues in the CDR3. As DNA, the CDR3 is TGTGCCAGCAGCCCCCGACAGGGGAGCTATGGCTACACCTTC. This sequence encodes CASSPRQGSYGYTF.

This clonotype was counted a few times. The rearrangement uses TRBV5-1 and TRBJ2-1; D may match TRBD1 or TRBD2 (5 bases each). CDR3 size: 14 residues. V lost 1 base, J lost 7 bases, and 12 bases lay in between. CDR1 is SGHRS, CDR2 YFSETQ, per germline. The CDR3, as DNA: TGCGCCAGCAGCTTGCGGGGCTTTCTAAATGAGCAGTTCTTC. Its translation is CASSLRGFLNEQFF.

V is TRBV25-1 and J is TRBJ2-5, with D uncertain. CDR1 MGHDK and CDR2 SYGVNS come from the germline V gene. CDR3 size: 13 residues. Trimming left V 4 bases short and J 6 bases short, with 12 bases between. CDR3 DNA sequence: TGTGCCAGCAGTGTTACCGTTGGGAAGACCCAGTACTTC. This gives the protein CASSVTVGKTQYF.

The rearrangement uses TRBV12-3 or TRBV12-4 and TRBJ2-3; no firm D call. This CDR3 contains 11 residues. V lost 6 bases, J lost 2 bases, and 3 bases lay in between. In nucleotides, the CDR3 is TGTGCCAGCAGAACCACAGATACGCAGTATTTT. This encodes CASRTTDTQYF.

The chain employs TRBV3-1 and TRBJ2-5, with 7 bases identical to TRBD2. This CDR3 is built from 16 residues. The junction had 13 bases not matched to a gene; V was cut back by 4 bases and J by 5 bases. Germline V gene sequence: CDR1 LGHDT, CDR2 YNNKEL (reference sequence). The CDR3: CASSPSGASSRETQYF. The CDR3 DNA reads as TGTGCCAGCAGCCCCAGCGGGGCGTCCTCCCGGGAGACCCAGTACTTC.

The chain combines TRBV25-1 with TRBJ1-3; TRBD1 agrees at 8 bases. Looked up from germline, CDR1 is MGHDK and CDR2 is SYGVNS. The CDR3 spans 16 residues. Trimming at V came to 4 bases and at J to 0 bases, leaving 5 bases not matched to a gene. For the CDR3, the DNA is TGTGCCAGCAGTGGATACAGGGGGTTCTCTGGAAACACCATATATTTT. Its translation is CASSGYRGFSGNTIYF.

This clonotype was detected only a few times. V is TRBV6-2 or TRBV6-3 and J is TRBJ1-2; D unresolved. This CDR3 region has 15 residues. V was pared by 3 bases and J by 4 bases, with 15 bases between. From germline, CDR1 is MNHEY and CDR2 SVGEGT. This CDR3 reads CASSYSGGSSYGYTF. CDR3 nucleotides: TGTGCCAGCAGTTATTCTGGCGGATCTTCCTATGGCTACACCTTC.

This clonotype has at least ten counts. The V gene is TRBV4-1, the J gene TRBJ1-1; maybe TRBD1 (5 bases). V was clipped by 2 bases and J by 10 bases, with 11 bases between them. Germline-derived CDR1 and CDR2 are MGHRA and YSYEKL. This CDR3 comprises 12 residues. The CDR3 DNA follows: TGCGCCAGCAGCCAACAAGGGGTAAGAGCTTTCTTT. It is translated as CASSQQGVRAFF.

In this sample, this clonotype turned up a few times. The V call is TRBV7-9, the J call TRBJ2-5, with D possibly being TRBD2 (6 bases). The length of the CDR3 is 15 residues. V was trimmed by 0 bases and J by 5 bases, leaving 13 bases between them. In germline, CDR1 is SEHNR, CDR2 FQNEAQ (reference sequence). The CDR3 sequence is CASSLAQGTEETQYF. CDR3 bases: TGTGCCAGCAGCTTAGCGCAAGGGACTGAGGAGACCCAGTACTTC.

There are many counts of this clonotype. The junction departs from the called germline gene at one end, perhaps through a read error. J is TRBJ2-1 and V is TRBV7-9; TRBD2 matches 10 bases. The CDR3 has 15 amino acids. Germline V CDR1 and CDR2: SEHNR, FQNEAQ (reference sequence). CDR3 amino acids: CASSSSGRVYNEQFF. CDR3 coding DNA: TGCGCCAGCAGCTCAAGCGGGAGGGTTTACAATGAGCAGTTCTTC.

This clonotype was observed many times. The J gene is TRBJ2-1, the V gene TRBV10-3, with 10 bases fitting TRBD1. The CDR3 runs to 16 residues. V was clipped by 2 bases and J by 5 bases; unmatched bases: 6. The V gene's germline CDR1 is ENHRY and CDR2 SYGVKD. The CDR3: CAISEAGTGAHNEQFF. CDR3 DNA: TGTGCCATCAGTGAGGCCGGGACAGGGGCTCACAATGAGCAGTTCTTC.

The chain is built from TRBV20-1 and TRBJ2-7, with D possibly TRBD2 on 6 matching bases. The CDR3 has 13 residues. CDR1 and CDR2 from the germline V gene are DFQATT and SNEGSKA (reference sequence). Trimming stripped 0 bases from V and 0 bases from J, with 6 bases between. The CDR3 loop reads CSAREAGSYEQYF. In DNA, the CDR3 is TGCAGTGCTAGAGAAGCGGGCTCCTACGAGCAGTACTTC.

There are a few counts of this clonotype. The chain employs TRBV27 and TRBJ2-7, with D maybe TRBD1 (5 bases). V dropped 7 bases and J dropped 1 base, with 17 bases sitting between them. CDR1 and CDR2 (germline): MNHEY, SMNVEV (reference sequence). The CDR3 is made up of 15 amino acids. The CDR3, as DNA: TGTGCCAGCACCTCAATTCGGCAGGGTTCCTACGAGCAGTACTTC. Translation: CASTSIRQGSYEQYF.

This clonotype has a count of ten or more. The chain combines TRBV20-1 with TRBJ2-7; perhaps TRBD2 as D (6 bases). The germline V gene encodes CDR1 DFQATT and CDR2 SNEGSKA (reference sequence). V lost 5 bases, J lost 1 base, and 15 bases lay in between. CDR3 length: 14 amino acids. The CDR3 region is CSASRDWESYEQYF. The CDR3 DNA reads TGCAGTGCTTCCCGGGACTGGGAGTCCTACGAGCAGTACTTC.

This clonotype was detected ten times or more. V gene TRBV29-1 combines with J gene TRBJ1-6, with 7 positions matching TRBD1. V lost 6 bases and J lost 4; bases outside the gene matches: 3. Germline loops: CDR1 SQVTM, CDR2 ANQGSEA. CDR3 length: 13 residues. In DNA, the CDR3 is TGCAGCGTGATGACAGGGTATAATTCACCCCTCCACTTT. Translation gives CSVMTGYNSPLHF.

This chain connects TRBV5-1 to TRBJ1-1, with D possibly matching TRBD1 (6 bases). The CDR3 totals 14 residues. The V end lost 4 bases, the J end lost 1 base, and 11 bases lay between the germline ends. The germline CDR1 and CDR2 sequences are SGHRS and YFSETQ. CDR3 coding DNA: TGCGCCAGCAGCGTACAACAGGGGAACACTGAAGCTTTCTTT. This codes for CASSVQQGNTEAFF.

The V gene is TRBV7-2, the J gene TRBJ1-1, with 9 bases lining up with TRBD1. Germline V lookup: CDR1 SGHTA, CDR2 FQGNSA. This CDR3 comprises 15 residues. The trim removed 3 bases at V and 4 bases at J, leaving 6 bases unmatched. The CDR3 region is CASSFPQGAGTEAFF. The CDR3 region has the DNA TGTGCCAGCAGCTTCCCACAGGGGGCGGGCACTGAAGCTTTCTTT.